The rows below give T cell receptor beta chains drawn from one sample of a study of OX40 agonist ivuxolimab in advanced cancers. The protocol was immunoSEQ multiplex PCR, while the TCRdb copy is restricted to in-frame clones and leaves out a portion. Here the sample spans 65,000 to 95,000 clones, roughly 90% being singletons. This specimen consisted of CD4+ or CD8+ T cells sorted from blood, obtained in a trial of the OX40 agonist ivuxolimab. The receptors shown here come from an adult with an advanced solid tumor such as melanoma, head and neck, liver or kidney cancer. Both conserved end residues are part of each CDR3. The D gene is left open where the match is weak. Rows give clone size only sometimes, using once, few, many, or a class for an expanded clone.

j_gene	v_gene	d_gene	abundance	CDR3aa	CDR3nt
TRBJ1-5	TRBV6-4	.	.	CASIGVRTENQPQHF	TGTGCCAGCATTGGGGTTAGGACAGAAAATCAGCCCCAGCATTTT
TRBJ2-5	TRBV7-2	.	.	CASSGTGNSETQYF	TGTGCCAGCAGCGGCACAGGGAACTCAGAGACCCAGTACTTC
TRBJ2-7	TRBV14	.	few	CASSQTRRGITYEQYF	TGTGCCAGCAGCCAAACCCGTCGGGGAATCACCTACGAGCAGTACTTC
TRBJ2-1	TRBV5-1	TRBD2	once	CASSSILAGGTYNEQFF	TGCGCCAGCAGCTCGATTCTAGCGGGAGGCACCTACAATGAGCAGTTCTTC
TRBJ2-5	TRBV5-5	.	.	CASSIPRSGETQYF	TGTGCCAGCAGCATCCCCCGTTCCGGAGAGACCCAGTACTTC
TRBJ2-7	TRBV4-1	.	.	CASRGPEGSEQYF	TGCGCCAGCAGGGGACCAGAGGGGAGCGAGCAGTACTTC
TRBJ2-6	TRBV11-3	.	.	CASSQQGSGANVLTF	TGTGCCAGCAGCCAACAGGGCTCTGGGGCCAACGTCCTGACTTTC
TRBJ2-7	TRBV7-2	.	.	CASSLSSYEQYF	TGTGCCAGCAGCTTGAGCTCCTACGAGCAGTACTTC
TRBJ2-2	TRBV11-3	.	.	CASSADRRDTGELFF	TGTGCCAGCAGCGCCGACAGGCGGGACACCGGGGAGCTGTTTTTT
TRBJ2-7	TRBV5-1	TRBD2	.	CASSWRRTSSPYEQYF	TGCGCCAGCAGCTGGAGGCGGACTAGCTCCCCCTACGAGCAGTACTTC
TRBJ2-7	TRBV7-3	TRBD2	.	CASSFPGLAAVSYEQYF	TGTGCCAGCAGCTTCCCGGGACTAGCGGCCGTCTCCTACGAGCAGTACTTC
TRBJ2-2	TRBV11-3	TRBD2	.	CASSPMGLPNTGELFF	TGTGCCAGCAGCCCTATGGGACTACCGAACACCGGGGAGCTGTTTTTT
TRBJ1-1	TRBV7-9	TRBD1	.	CASSSQGEDTEAFF	TGTGCCAGCAGTTCCCAGGGGGAAGACACTGAAGCTTTCTTT
TRBJ2-5	TRBV6-4	.	.	CASSDYLSEPQETQYF	TGTGCCAGCAGTGACTACCTAAGTGAACCCCAAGAGACCCAGTACTTC
TRBJ1-1	TRBV21-1	.	.	CASSKGSVNTEAFF	TGTGCCAGCAGCAAGGGGAGCGTGAACACTGAAGCTTTCTTT
TRBJ1-3	TRBV11-2	.	.	CASSSVRSGNTIYF	TGTGCCAGCAGCTCTGTACGCTCTGGAAACACCATATATTTT
TRBJ2-1	TRBV2	.	.	CASSEWDEQFF	TGTGCCAGCAGTGAATGGGATGAGCAGTTCTTC
TRBJ2-6	TRBV4-1	TRBD1	.	CASSRGQGASGANVLTF	TGCGCCAGCAGCCGGGGACAGGGGGCGTCGGGGGCCAACGTCCTGACTTTC
TRBJ2-2	TRBV11-3	TRBD1	.	CASSSGTVRTGELFF	TGTGCCAGCAGCTCCGGGACAGTACGCACCGGGGAGCTGTTTTTT
TRBJ1-2	TRBV6-5	.	.	CASSKPSRSFYGYTF	TGTGCCAGCAGTAAACCGAGTCGCAGCTTCTATGGCTACACCTTC
TRBJ2-1	TRBV14	.	.	CASSHLQGPNEQFF	TGTGCCAGCAGCCACCTACAGGGCCCGAACGAGCAGTTCTTC
TRBJ2-7	TRBV5-4	.	.	CASRGGVSSSYEQYF	TGTGCCAGCAGGGGTGGTGTATCAAGCTCCTACGAGCAGTACTTC
TRBJ1-2	TRBV25-1	.	.	CASSEWGGATYGYTF	TGTGCCAGCAGTGAATGGGGCGGGGCCACCTATGGCTACACCTTC
TRBJ1-1	TRBV7-9	.	.	CASSFGHPNTEAFF	TGTGCCAGCAGCTTTGGACACCCGAACACTGAAGCTTTCTTT
TRBJ1-5	TRBV6-4	.	.	CASSDDAEHDSNQPQHF	TGTGCCAGCAGTGACGATGCGGAACATGATAGCAATCAGCCCCAGCATTTT
TRBJ2-7	TRBV7-6	.	.	CASSLTGRADEQYF	TGTGCCAGCAGCCTAACAGGGCGCGCAGACGAGCAGTACTTC
TRBJ1-1	TRBV6-5	TRBD1	.	CASSYSMGQGSEAFF	TGTGCCAGCAGTTACTCGATGGGACAGGGGTCTGAAGCTTTCTTT
TRBJ2-3	TRBV4-1	TRBD2	.	CASSQVGGLAGRTDTQYF	TGCGCCAGCAGCCAAGTGGGGGGATTAGCGGGACGCACAGATACGCAGTATTTT
TRBJ2-7	TRBV28	.	.	CASSLLKIGSSYEQYF	TGTGCCAGCAGTTTATTAAAAATAGGTTCATCCTACGAGCAGTACTTC
TRBJ1-2	TRBV18	.	once	CASSPRGRAYGYTF	TGTGCCAGCTCACCACGAGGCAGGGCCTACGGCTACACCTTC
TRBJ2-1	TRBV4-1	.	.	CASSQGSGLYNEQFF	TGCGCCAGCAGCCAAGGTAGCGGCCTCTACAATGAGCAGTTCTTC
TRBJ1-1	TRBV30	.	.	CAWCRQGRIAEAFF	TGTGCCTGGTGCCGGCAGGGGAGGATCGCTGAAGCTTTCTTT
TRBJ2-3	TRBV15	.	.	CATSGGQTTDTQYF	TGTGCCACCAGCGGAGGACAGACCACAGATACGCAGTATTTT
TRBJ1-1	TRBV7-2	.	.	CASSLLGGTTEAFF	TGTGCCAGCAGCCTCCTTGGGGGAACGACTGAAGCTTTCTTT
TRBJ1-4	TRBV30	.	once	CAWTGGVGEKLFF	TGTGCCTGGACGGGCGGGGTTGGAGAAAAACTGTTTTTT
TRBJ1-2	TRBV7-2	.	.	CASSLRGYGYTF	TGTGCCAGCAGCTTGCGGGGCTATGGCTACACCTTC
TRBJ2-7	TRBV5-1	.	.	CASSGGGLVEQYF	TGCGCCAGCAGCGGGGGGGGCCTAGTCGAGCAGTACTTC
TRBJ1-1	TRBV6-6	.	.	CASSYEGTTEAFF	TGTGCCAGCAGTTACGAGGGGACAACTGAAGCTTTCTTT
TRBJ2-4	TRBV5-5	TRBD1	.	CASSPVGQGIIQYF	TGTGCCAGCAGCCCAGTCGGACAGGGAATCATTCAGTACTTC
TRBJ1-2	TRBV7-2	.	.	CASRLDGTSYGYTF	TGTGCCAGCAGGTTGGACGGGACCTCCTATGGCTACACCTTC
TRBJ2-7	TRBV11-3	.	.	CASSLGPTGIHEQYF	TGTGCCAGCAGCTTAGGTCCTACAGGGATCCACGAGCAGTACTTC
TRBJ2-5	TRBV18	.	.	CASSRREEQETQYF	TGTGCCAGCTCACGGCGGGAAGAACAAGAGACCCAGTACTTC
TRBJ2-7	TRBV29-1	TRBD2	.	CSVGGRALYEQYF	TGCAGCGTTGGCGGGAGGGCCCTCTACGAGCAGTACTTC
TRBJ2-1	TRBV7-2	TRBD2	.	CASSLVPPGLAGYNEQFF	TGTGCCAGCAGCTTAGTCCCCCCTGGACTAGCGGGTTACAATGAGCAGTTCTTC
TRBJ1-2	TRBV30	.	.	CAWSATQPRRGEFYGYTF	TGTGCCTGGAGTGCGACTCAGCCTCGCAGAGGGGAATTCTATGGCTACACCTTC
TRBJ1-4	TRBV6-5	.	.	CASGAGGLRNEKLFF	TGTGCCAGCGGTGCGGGGGGGTTGCGTAATGAAAAACTGTTTTTT
TRBJ2-7	TRBV4-3	.	once	CASSQDLNGAYEQYF	TGCGCCAGCAGCCAAGATCTTAACGGAGCCTACGAGCAGTACTTC
TRBJ2-5	TRBV7-9	.	.	CASSFSVETQYF	TGTGCCAGCAGCTTCTCTGTTGAGACCCAGTACTTC
TRBJ2-1	TRBV10-3	TRBD1	.	CAIRTDRGSMYEQFF	TGTGCCATCAGAACCGACAGGGGATCCATGTATGAGCAGTTCTTC
TRBJ2-7	TRBV29-1	.	once	CSVEEGRPNSYEQYF	TGCAGCGTTGAAGAAGGCAGGCCTAACTCCTACGAGCAGTACTTC
TRBJ2-5	TRBV11-2	.	.	CASSLDRWQGGQETQYF	TGTGCCAGCAGCTTAGATCGGTGGCAGGGGGGCCAAGAGACCCAGTACTTC
TRBJ1-1	TRBV7-3	TRBD1	once	CASKGISGGMGTEAFF	TGTGCCAGCAAGGGGATCTCAGGGGGAATGGGGACTGAAGCTTTCTTT